The next 11 T cell receptor beta chains were all read from a single sample in a study of regulatory T cells in long-lasting Graves disease (dated by TCRdb to the early 2020s). Reading the label with the study, this specimen's time point is: newly diagnosed GD, antithyroid drugs for less than 3 months. RNA was extracted from PBMCs in TRIzol for both TCR sequencing and RNA sequencing. Library creation used multiplex PCR. Reads for this sample came from an Illumina HiSeq 4000. To build TCR beta libraries, CDR3 regions were amplified by Arm-PCR using iRepertoire HTBI primers. Starting from the raw public reads, TCRdb applied fastp trimming at Q25, assembled clones with MiXCR and retained in-frame beta chains. CDR3 protein duplicates are merged, each entry listing the most common genes and DNA. Recorded for this sample are about 470,000 distinct CDR3 sequences; about 15% of them occurred a single time. The top ten clones comprise about a sixth of the sample.

These sequences were also reported in another study, on T cells in Graves' hyperthyroidism and ophthalmopathy.

This material consisted of peripheral blood mononuclear cells (PBMCs), taken at new diagnosis, from a patient treated with antithyroid drugs. The receptors stem from a young woman with Graves disease. Donor details come from another sample of the same person, matched by shared clones.

The table lists this clonotype with many counts. The rearrangement uses TRBV9 and TRBJ2-5, with a tentative D call TRBD2 (5 bases). V gave up 0 bases and J gave up 5 bases, with 11 bases separating them. CDR3 size: 14 residues. Germline V lookup: CDR1 SGDLS, CDR2 YYNGEE. CDR3 nucleotide sequence: TGTGCCAGCAGCGTAGCGGCTAGCTTGGAGACCCAGTACTTC. Amino acids: CASSVAASLETQYF.

This clonotype appeared a few times. J is TRBJ2-2 and V is TRBV4-2; no clear D gene. CDR3 length: 13 amino acids. V lost 7 bases, J lost 5 bases, and 11 bases lay in between. From germline, CDR1 is LGHNA and CDR2 YNFKEQ. The CDR3 DNA follows: TGTGCCAGCATGAGTCGATGGACCGGGGAGCTGTTTTTT. Its translation is CASMSRWTGELFF.

This clonotype came up many times. The chain combines TRBV28 with TRBJ1-3, with 7 bases lining up with TRBD1. Germline values: CDR1 MDHEN, CDR2 SYDVKM. V shed 4 bases, J shed 8 bases, and the junction held 11 bases outside the gene matches. The CDR3 consists of 15 residues. In nucleotides, the CDR3 is TGTGCCAGCAGTTCTCCAGGGGCGCAGGGGGACACCATATATTTT. It translates to CASSSPGAQGDTIYF.

The table lists this clonotype with a few counts. The chain has TRBV12-3 or TRBV12-4 and TRBJ1-3; no reliable D call. CDR3 length: 14 amino acids. V was cut by 5 bases and J by 6 bases, with 14 bases left in between. For the CDR3, the DNA is TGTGCCAGCAGTCCCTCAACAGTGCAAAACACCATATATTTT. As protein: CASSPSTVQNTIYF.

This clonotype was found many times. V usage is TRBV2 and J usage is TRBJ2-5; tentatively, D is TRBD1 or TRBD2 (5 bases each). The CDR3 is made up of 12 amino acids. Germline CDR1 SNHLY, CDR2 FYNNEI. The V end lost 10 bases, the J end lost 6 bases, and 15 bases lay between the germline ends. The DNA of the CDR3 is TGTGCCACCAGGGTCGGGGAGAAGACCCAGTACTTC. Translated: CATRVGEKTQYF. The full variable domain, rest sourced from reference TRBV2 and TRBJ2-5, is EPEVTQTPSHQVTQMGQEVILRCVPISNHLYFYWYRQILGQKVEFLVSFYNNEISEKSEIFDDQFSVERPDGSNFTLKIRSTKLEDSAMYFCATRVGEKTQYFGPGTRLLVL.

The chain recombines TRBV28 with TRBJ2-7; perhaps TRBD2 as D (7 bases). Deletions cut 4 bases from V and 5 bases from J, with 15 bases between. CDR3 size: 14 residues. Germline V CDR1 and CDR2: MDHEN, SYDVKM. CDR3 sequence: CASSSGGMEDEQYF. For the CDR3, the DNA is TGTGCCAGCAGTTCGGGGGGCATGGAGGACGAGCAGTACTTC.

The chain combines TRBV3-1 with TRBJ2-7; TRBD2 matches at 11 bases. The CDR3 runs to 21 residues. Germline assignment: CDR1 LGHDT and CDR2 YNNKEL (reference sequence). V was clipped by 1 base and J by 0 bases; unmatched bases: 17. The CDR3 protein is CASSQVGQGLADLQHSYEQYF. The CDR3 bases are TGTGCCAGCAGCCAAGTGGGGCAGGGACTAGCGGATCTCCAGCACTCCTACGAGCAGTACTTC.

This clonotype was seen ten or more times. The chain couples TRBV30 to TRBJ1-5; TRBD1 aligns across 9 bases. CDR1 is GTSNPN, CDR2 SVGIG, per germline (reference sequence). The CDR3 covers 14 residues. V dropped 2 bases and J dropped 5; count of bases not matched to a gene: 4. CDR3 region: CAWSLGQGYQPQHF. The CDR3 DNA follows: TGTGCCTGGAGTTTGGGACAGGGATATCAGCCCCAGCATTTT.

This clonotype was counted a few times. V gene TRBV7-3 combines with J gene TRBJ1-1; 9 bases align to TRBD1. The V gene end was trimmed by 3 bases and the J gene end by 7 bases; junction bases not matched to a gene: 3. The germline gives CDR1 SGHTA, CDR2 FQGTGA. The CDR3 sequence is 13 residues long. For the CDR3, the DNA is TGTGCCAGCAGCTTCAGGGGACAGGGTGAAGCTTTCTTT. It is translated as CASSFRGQGEAFF.

Notes on this clonotype: A much more abundant neighbour one base away suggests this may be a read error. This chain uses TRBV11-2 with TRBJ2-5; possibly TRBD2 for D (6 bases). In germline, CDR1 is SGHAT, CDR2 FQNNGV. V lost 2 bases and J 11 bases, leaving 27 bases between the germline ends. This CDR3 is built from 17 residues. The CDR3 loop reads CASSLLPGAGSYNEQYF. In DNA, the CDR3 is TGTGCCAGCAGCTTACTCCCTGGGGCGGGGTCCTACAATGAGCAGTACTTC.

There are many counts of this clonotype. The CDR3 loop is CATSITGKRETQYF. In DNA, the CDR3 is TGTGCCACCAGCATTACCGGGAAAAGAGAGACCCAGTACTTC. The chain couples TRBV15 to TRBJ2-5, with D possibly TRBD2 on 5 matching bases. The CDR3 totals 14 residues. The germline CDR1 and CDR2 sequences are LNHNV and YYDKDF (reference sequence). With 4 bases removed from V and 4 bases from J, the gap between germline ends came to 13 bases.